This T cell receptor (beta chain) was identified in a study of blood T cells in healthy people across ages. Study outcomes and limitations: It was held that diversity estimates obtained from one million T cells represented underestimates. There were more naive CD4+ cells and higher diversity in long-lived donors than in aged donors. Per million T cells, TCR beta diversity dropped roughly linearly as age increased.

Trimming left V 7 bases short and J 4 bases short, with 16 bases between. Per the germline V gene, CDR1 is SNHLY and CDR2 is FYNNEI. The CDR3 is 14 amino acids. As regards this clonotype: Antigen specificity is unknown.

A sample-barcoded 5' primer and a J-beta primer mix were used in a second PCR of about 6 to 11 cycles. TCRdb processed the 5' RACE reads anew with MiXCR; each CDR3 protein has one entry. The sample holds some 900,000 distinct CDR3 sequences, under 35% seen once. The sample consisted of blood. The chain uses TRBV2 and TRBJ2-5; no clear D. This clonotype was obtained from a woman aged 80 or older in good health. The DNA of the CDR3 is TGTGCCAGCACTAGACACGGCAACAGAGAGACCCAGTACTTC. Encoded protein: CASTRHGNRETQYF.